This T cell receptor (beta chain) was found in a study of T cell repertoires in cytomegalovirus infection. TCRdb ran MiXCR on the reads and lists one entry per CDR3 protein. The sample includes around 280,000 distinct CDR3 sequences, around 10% of them seen just once. The CDR3 runs to 14 residues. In germline, CDR1 is SGHDT, CDR2 YYEEEE. V lost 6 bases to trimming and J lost 2 bases, with 13 bases between them. The sample was PBMCs. This TCR was sampled from a human donor in good health (CMV status not recorded). Some clones in this sample may be carry-over from other donors' samples. V gene TRBV5-6 combines with J gene TRBJ2-3; tentative D call: TRBD1 (5 bases). CDR3 in DNA: TGTGCCAGCAAGGGGCGACTCCTCACAGATACGCAGTATTTT. Its translation: CASKGRLLTDTQYF.